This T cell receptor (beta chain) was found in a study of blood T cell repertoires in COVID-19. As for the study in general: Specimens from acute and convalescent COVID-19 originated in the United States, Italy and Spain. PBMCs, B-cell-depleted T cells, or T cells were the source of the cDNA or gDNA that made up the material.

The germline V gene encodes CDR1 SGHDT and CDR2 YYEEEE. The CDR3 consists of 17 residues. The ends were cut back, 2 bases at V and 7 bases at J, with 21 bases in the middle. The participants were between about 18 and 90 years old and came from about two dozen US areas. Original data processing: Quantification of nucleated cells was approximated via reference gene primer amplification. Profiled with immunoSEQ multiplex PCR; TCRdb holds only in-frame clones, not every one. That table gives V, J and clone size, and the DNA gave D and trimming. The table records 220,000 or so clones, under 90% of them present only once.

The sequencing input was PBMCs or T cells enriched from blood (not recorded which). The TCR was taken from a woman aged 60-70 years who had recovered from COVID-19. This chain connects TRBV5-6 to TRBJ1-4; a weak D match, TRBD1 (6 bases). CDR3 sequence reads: CASSFRIGGRGGEKLFF. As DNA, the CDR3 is TGTGCCAGCAGCTTTCGGATCGGGGGGCGAGGGGGTGAAAAACTGTTTTTT.